These T cell receptor beta chains were read from a single sample in a study of cytomegalovirus exposure and HLA in healthy donors. The repertoire was sequenced with immunoSEQ multiplex PCR; TCRdb's copy has only in-frame clones and lacks some. The sample includes 150,000 to 200,000 clones, approximately 80% of them seen just once. Material: PBMCs. The receptors shown here come from a woman aged 45-59 years in good health and CMV-seronegative. Each CDR3 is given with its conserved first and last residue. A D gene is named only where the DNA matches it firmly. Clone size, where shown, is once, few, many, or a class for clones that have expanded.

>.|TRBJ2-7|TRBD1|TRBV19|13
CASSGDRGYEQYF
TGTGCCAGTAGTGGGGACAGGGGTTACGAGCAGTACTTC
>.|TRBJ1-1|.|TRBV28|12
CASSLTPGEAFF
TGTGCCAGCAGCTTGACCCCAGGGGAAGCTTTCTTT
>.|TRBJ2-1|.|TRBV7-6|16
CASSFRGGQSVNEQFF
TGTGCCAGCAGCTTTCGTGGGGGCCAATCGGTCAATGAGCAGTTCTTC
>.|TRBJ1-4|TRBD1|TRBV5-4|15
CASSKGQGINEKLFF
TGTGCCAGCAGCAAAGGACAGGGGATTAATGAAAAACTGTTTTTT
>.|TRBJ2-4|.|TRBV28|18
CASSLLEGAPLGKNIQYF
TGTGCCAGCAGTTTATTGGAGGGGGCGCCTTTGGGCAAAAACATTCAGTACTTC
>.|TRBJ2-1|.|TRBV14|13
CASSRDRYNEQFF
TGTGCCAGCAGCCGAGACAGGTACAATGAGCAGTTCTTC
>.|TRBJ1-6|TRBD1|TRBV5-1|14
CASSAGTGDSPLHF
TGCGCCAGCAGCGCCGGGACAGGGGATTCACCCCTCCACTTT
>few|TRBJ2-7|TRBD1|TRBV28|16
CASKGPGGQGGFEQYF
TGTGCCAGCAAAGGGCCTGGGGGACAGGGGGGGTTCGAGCAGTACTTC
>.|TRBJ2-5|.|TRBV11-2|14
CASSFSGSAETQYF
TGTGCCAGCAGCTTTTCCGGGAGCGCGGAGACCCAGTACTTC
>.|TRBJ2-7|.|TRBV11-2|14
CASSLLQSSYEQYF
TGTGCCAGCAGCTTATTACAGAGCTCCTACGAGCAGTACTTC
>.|TRBJ1-4|TRBD1|TRBV30|16
CAWSVGGGTGHEKLFF
TGTGCCTGGAGTGTGGGTGGCGGGACAGGGCATGAAAAACTGTTTTTT
>.|TRBJ1-4|.|TRBV5-1|13
CASTLYVGEKLFF
TGCGCCAGCACCTTATACGTCGGTGAAAAACTGTTTTTT
>.|TRBJ2-1|TRBD2|TRBV15|14
CATTASGVGNEQFF
TGTGCCACCACGGCTAGCGGGGTGGGGAATGAGCAGTTCTTC
>.|TRBJ2-3|TRBD2|TRBV7-2|15
CASSLRTRYPDTQYF
TGTGCCAGCAGCTTACGGACTAGATATCCAGATACGCAGTATTTT
>.|TRBJ2-5|.|TRBV7-8|11
CASSLGAAQYF
TGTGCCAGCAGCTTAGGGGCCGCCCAGTACTTC
>.|TRBJ2-2|TRBD2|TRBV6-5|16
CASSYGRERVTGELFF
TGTGCCAGCAGTTACGGGCGGGAGAGGGTCACCGGGGAGCTGTTTTTT
>.|TRBJ1-1|.|TRBV28|10
CASSFTEAFF
TGTGCCAGCAGCTTCACTGAAGCTTTCTTT
>.|TRBJ2-5|TRBD1|TRBV28|15
CASSTQQGAAETQYF
TGTGCCAGCAGTACACAACAGGGGGCGGCCGAGACCCAGTACTTC
>.|TRBJ1-5|TRBD1|TRBV7-2|17
CASSSLIPTGARQPQHF
TGTGCCAGCAGCTCCCTCATCCCAACAGGGGCGAGGCAGCCCCAGCATTTT
>.|TRBJ2-4|TRBD2|TRBV4-1|13
CASSQGLASIQYF
TGCGCCAGCAGCCAAGGACTAGCGAGCATTCAGTACTTC
>.|TRBJ2-3|.|TRBV12-2|18
CASRPRLAVEGSTDTQYF
TGTGCAAGTCGTCCCAGACTAGCGGTCGAGGGGAGCACAGATACGCAGTATTTT
>.|TRBJ2-5|TRBD1|TRBV7-7|14
CASSQGQGYQTQYF
TGTGCCAGCAGCCAAGGACAGGGATATCAGACCCAGTACTTC
>.|TRBJ2-5|.|TRBV7-2|14
CASSLWGVQETQYF
TGTGCCAGCAGCTTATGGGGGGTCCAAGAGACCCAGTACTTC
>.|TRBJ2-5|TRBD2|TRBV7-2|17
CASSLVSLAGGAETQYF
TGTGCCAGCAGCTTAGTCTCTCTAGCGGGAGGGGCAGAGACCCAGTACTTC
>once|TRBJ2-7|TRBD1|TRBV11-2|18
CASSSLKPGQGQPYEQYF
TGTGCCAGCAGCTCACTTAAACCGGGACAGGGACAACCCTACGAGCAGTACTTC
>once|TRBJ2-7|TRBD2|TRBV5-1|14
CASSASGSIYEQYF
TGCGCCAGCAGCGCTAGCGGGAGTATCTACGAGCAGTACTTC
>.|TRBJ2-7|.|TRBV7-3|14
CASRRPGIHYEQYF
TGTGCCAGCAGAAGACCGGGGATACACTACGAGCAGTACTTC
>once|TRBJ1-1|.|TRBV28|15
CASSGVRTANTEAFF
TGTGCCAGCAGCGGGGTACGGACAGCGAACACTGAAGCTTTCTTT
>.|TRBJ1-2|.|TRBV30|13
CAWSANTNYGYTF
TGTGCCTGGAGTGCAAACACCAACTATGGCTACACCTTC
>.|TRBJ1-1|TRBD1|TRBV28|16
CASSSTLGQGRTEAFF
TGTGCCAGCAGTTCAACCCTGGGACAGGGGCGCACTGAAGCTTTCTTT
>.|TRBJ1-6|.|TRBV15|15
CATSRDLEWKSPLHF
TGTGCCACCAGCAGAGATCTGGAGTGGAAATCACCCCTCCACTTT
>few|TRBJ1-5|TRBD1|TRBV6-1|15
CASRSGQDGKVPQHF
TGTGCCAGCAGGTCCGGACAGGACGGTAAGGTGCCCCAGCATTTT
>.|TRBJ2-7|TRBD2|TRBV13|13
CASGAGTTYEQYF
TGTGCCAGCGGAGCGGGAACTACCTACGAGCAGTACTTC
>.|TRBJ1-5|.|TRBV9|15
CASSVGDREAQPQHF
TGTGCCAGCAGCGTCGGAGACCGAGAGGCTCAGCCCCAGCATTTT
>.|TRBJ1-2|.|TRBV19|17
CASTGHREGDSNYGYTF
TGTGCCAGTACTGGTCACAGGGAGGGGGATTCTAACTATGGCTACACCTTC
>.|TRBJ2-1|TRBD2|TRBV10-3|13
CATRLAAGNEQFF
TGTGCCACCAGACTAGCGGCGGGAAATGAGCAGTTCTTC
>.|TRBJ2-6|TRBD2|TRBV11-2|19
CASSLGLAGFPPGANVLTF
TGTGCCAGCAGCTTAGGACTAGCGGGATTTCCTCCTGGGGCCAACGTCCTGACTTTC
>.|TRBJ1-2|.|TRBV29-1|10
CSVDRGGYTF
TGCAGCGTTGATCGGGGGGGCTACACCTTC
>.|TRBJ1-1|TRBD1|TRBV30|13
CAWSLLDRAEAFF
TGTGCCTGGAGTCTCCTAGACAGGGCCGAAGCTTTCTTT
>.|TRBJ2-1|TRBD1|TRBV15|16
CATSRDRGTGAHEQFF
TGTGCCACCAGCAGAGATCGGGGGACAGGGGCCCATGAGCAGTTCTTC
>.|TRBJ2-7|.|TRBV13|16
CASSLTRLGLPYEQYF
TGTGCCAGCAGCTTAACCCGCCTTGGACTTCCCTACGAGCAGTACTTC
>.|TRBJ2-1|TRBD2|TRBV6-6|15
CASSYPASGGDEQFF
TGTGCCAGCAGTTACCCGGCTAGCGGGGGGGATGAGCAGTTCTTC
>.|TRBJ2-7|.|TRBV4-3|14
CASSQDPSGGEQYF
TGCGCCAGCAGCCAGGATCCGTCAGGTGGCGAGCAGTACTTC
>.|TRBJ2-1|.|TRBV28|15
CASSLNEVRSNEQFF
TGTGCCAGCAGTTTGAATGAGGTCCGGAGTAATGAGCAGTTCTTC
>.|TRBJ2-3|TRBD2|TRBV27|14
CASRRGGTVNTQYF
TGTGCCAGCCGCCGGGGGGGCACCGTCAATACGCAGTATTTT